This TCR beta chain was sequenced in a study of CD8 T cells in ankylosing spondylitis. The study's findings and limits: One TCR beta motif, made up of roughly 8 highly homologous variants, appeared characteristic of ankylosing spondylitis blood.

Trimming removed 1 base from V and 14 bases from J, with 21 bases in between. Germline V gene data show CDR1 as SGHNT and CDR2 as YENEEA. The CDR3 totals 15 residues. TCRdb ran MiXCR on the 5' RACE reads and lists one entry per CDR3 protein. The sample comprises 300,000 to 400,000 distinct CDR3 sequences, about a fifth of which are singletons, and approximately 15% rests with the top ten. This clonotype was picked up one time. Its antigen is not identified. The V call is TRBV11-3, the J call TRBJ2-1, with D maybe TRBD1 (6 bases). The sequencing sample was made of blood, either unsorted or a sorted T cell fraction (not recorded which). The receptor was isolated from a male donor with ankylosing spondylitis. Written as DNA, the CDR3 is TGTGCCAGCAGCTTAGTGAGGGGGAGCGGAGAGAGGAAGTTCTTC. Protein sequence: CASSLVRGSGERKFF.